This T cell receptor beta chain was found in a study of CD8 T cells in Susac syndrome. Reverse transcription of about 0.45 to 1 ug RNA used random hexamers. An immunoSEQ multiplex PCR amplified TCR beta CDR3 over 54 Vbeta and 13 Jbeta. TCRdb redid the calling of the immunoSEQ multiplex PCR reads with MiXCR, one entry per CDR3 protein. The repertoire holds some 48,000 distinct CDR3 sequences, with over 90% as singletons. The CDR3 is 15 amino acids. V was shortened by 1 base and J by 2 bases, with 8 bases between the two germline ends. Germline CDR1 is LGHNA and CDR2 is YSLEER. The source of this sequence is a human donor in good health. The specimen sequenced was CD8+ T cells from PBMCs. V is TRBV4-3 and J is TRBJ2-2; no clear D. The CDR3 loop reads CASSQGLTNTGELFF. The CDR3 bases are TGCGCCAGCAGCCAAGGTCTAACCAACACCGGGGAGCTGTTTTTT.